This T cell receptor beta chain emerged from a study of shared clonotypes between healthy human individuals. Turning to this clone: The antigen remains undetermined. Different DNA sequences within this sample yield the same CDR3.

CD4+ cells yielded CD45RA+ naive and CD45RA-negative memory subsets. Researchers divided each subset's genomic DNA evenly across several immunoSEQ plates. The data were produced by immunoSEQ multiplex PCR, yet TCRdb's version contains in-frame clones alone and is incomplete. The sample includes more than 1,200,000 clones, approximately 98.5% seen only once; the top ten take approximately 0.4%. General observations from the study: Rarefaction curves obtained for sorted subsets showed sequencing incomplete despite large depth.

Sequencing was done on a sample of naive CD4+ T cells sorted from blood. The subset here: CD45RA+ positively selected. This receptor was taken from a man in his thirties or forties in good health.

The CDR3 coding sequence is TGCAGCGTCGGAAGCAATCAGCCCCAGCATTTT. The encoded protein is CSVGSNQPQHF. V is TRBV29-1 and J is TRBJ1-5, with no clear D. Deletions cut 6 bases from V and 1 base from J, with 4 bases between. There are 11 residues in the CDR3. Germline assignment: CDR1 SQVTM and CDR2 ANQGSEA.